This passage covers 30 T cell receptor beta chains from one sample sequenced in a study of a mutant IDH1 vaccine in newly diagnosed glioma. Sample time point: week 47, end of study. Vaccine doses each comprised 300 ug of mutant IDH1 20-mer peptide, with topical imiquimod. The method was immunoSEQ multiplex PCR; TCRdb's version includes in-frame clones alone and lacks a portion of them. The sample lists some 87,000 clones, more than 80% occurring once. Antigens of these TCRs are unknown. The sample consisted of PBMCs, taken from a glioma patient whose treatment included an IDH1 peptide vaccine. The receptors stem from a man aged 35 to 55 with glioma.

The genes are TRBV7-8 and TRBJ2-5; possibly TRBD1 for D (6 bases). Trimming shortened V by 5 bases and J by 0 bases, and 10 bases separated the two germline ends. CDR1 and CDR2 (germline): SGHVS, FQNEAQ. This CDR3 comprises 14 residues. This chain's CDR3 is CASSLGQHQETQYF. As DNA, the CDR3 is TGTGCCAGCAGCCTCGGACAGCACCAAGAGACCCAGTACTTC.

The chain couples TRBV4-1 to TRBJ2-7; 11 bases are a match to TRBD1. J lost 3 bases, V lost 4 bases, and 8 bases had no gene match. This CDR3 is 16 amino acids long. Germline lookup yields CDR1 MGHRA and CDR2 YSYEKL. Here the CDR3 reads CASSPGQGVSGYEQYF. DNA of the CDR3: TGCGCCAGCAGCCCGGGACAGGGGGTTTCCGGCTACGAGCAGTACTTC.

CDR3 protein: CASSLVWGRTSSGNTIYF. In nucleotides, the CDR3 is TGTGCCAGCAGCTTAGTCTGGGGCAGAACCAGCTCTGGAAACACCATATATTTT. The chain carries TRBV7-2 and TRBJ1-3; the D gene is possibly TRBD1 (5 bases). CDR1 and CDR2 (germline): SGHTA, FQGNSA. V was shortened by 1 base and J by 0 bases, with 16 bases between the two germline ends. The CDR3 has 18 amino acids.

This rearrangement joins TRBV5-1 to TRBJ2-1, with 12 nucleotides matching TRBD2. V lost 4 bases to trimming and J lost 5 bases; unmatched junction nucleotides: 7. Per the germline V gene, CDR1 is SGHRS and CDR2 is YFSETQ. The CDR3 covers 16 residues. The CDR3 here is CASSLTLAGGNNEQFF. DNA for the CDR3: TGCGCCAGCAGCCTAACACTAGCGGGGGGAAACAATGAGCAGTTCTTC.

This clone was detected only a few times. J is TRBJ1-5 and V is TRBV7-9; D gene uncertain. V lost 0 bases to trimming and J lost 7 bases, with 10 bases between them. The germline V gene has CDR1 SEHNR and CDR2 FQNEAQ (reference sequence). This CDR3 is 14 amino acids long. The CDR3 is CASSLAGFGQPQHF. CDR3 nucleotides: TGTGCCAGCAGCTTAGCGGGATTTGGGCAGCCCCAGCATTTT.

A few counts support this clone. The CDR3 reads CASSPRGAGQPQHF. The DNA for the CDR3 is TGTGCCAGCAGCCCGCGGGGGGCAGGCCAGCCCCAGCATTTT. The rearrangement links TRBV7-2 to TRBJ1-5, with D possibly being TRBD1 (6 bases). Germline lookup yields CDR1 SGHTA and CDR2 FQGNSA. Trimming took off 5 bases at V and 7 bases at J, with 15 bases between the two ends. CDR3 length equals 14 residues.

The chain is built from TRBV27 and TRBJ1-1, with a possible D match to TRBD1 (6 bases). The V gene lost 7 bases and the J gene lost 4 bases, with 16 bases spanning the gap. This CDR3 comprises 14 residues. CDR1 and CDR2 (germline): MNHEY, SMNVEV (reference sequence). The CDR3 region is CASTRSGVSTEAFF. CDR3 nucleotide sequence: TGTGCCAGCACTCGATCAGGGGTAAGCACTGAAGCTTTCTTT.

There are a few counts of this clone. This rearrangement joins TRBV19 to TRBJ2-1; D not resolved. V was pared by 7 bases and J by 0 bases, with 13 bases between. The CDR3 is made up of 15 amino acids. From germline, CDR1 is LNHDA and CDR2 SQIVND (reference sequence). The CDR3: CASTTAESSYNEQFF. CDR3 in DNA: TGTGCCAGTACGACTGCCGAGAGCTCCTACAATGAGCAGTTCTTC. Full variable domain (outside the CDR3, taken from reference TRBV19 and TRBJ2-1): DGGITQSPKYLFRKEGQNVTLSCEQNLNHDAMYWYRQDPGQGLRLIYYSQIVNDFQKGDIAEGYSVSREKKESFPLTVTSAQKNPTAFYLCASTTAESSYNEQFFGPGTRLTVL.

The chain links TRBV5-1 to TRBJ2-3, with TRBD2 identical over 7 bases. CDR1 is SGHRS and CDR2 is YFSETQ in the germline V gene. The V gene end was trimmed by 6 bases and the J gene end by 4 bases; junction bases not matched to a gene: 11. The CDR3 covers 15 residues. Here the CDR3 DNA reads TGCGCCAGCACTTTGGCGGGAGAGCGGGCAGATACGCAGTATTTT. It codes for CASTLAGERADTQYF.

V usage is TRBV5-1 and J usage is TRBJ2-5; 8 nucleotides line up with TRBD1. Germline V CDR1 and CDR2: SGHRS, YFSETQ. Germline trimming cut 0 bases from V and 4 bases from J; bases unmatched to any gene: 5. CDR3 length equals 15 residues. Here the CDR3 DNA reads TGCGCCAGCAGCTTGGCATGGACAGGGCTAGAGACCCAGTACTTC. It translates to CASSLAWTGLETQYF.

V and J are TRBV7-9 and TRBJ2-6, with unresolved D. The CDR3 runs 13 residues. Germline V CDR1 and CDR2: SEHNR, FQNEAQ (reference sequence). V was shortened by 5 bases and J by 4 bases, with 6 bases between the two germline ends. CDR3 nucleotide sequence: TGTGCCAGCAGCACAGCCGGGGCCAACGTCCTGACTTTC. Protein sequence: CASSTAGANVLTF.

This chain's CDR3 is CASSSGQGLEEQYF. The CDR3 bases are TGCGCCAGCAGCTCGGGACAGGGATTGGAAGAGCAGTACTTC. The V call is TRBV5-1, the J call TRBJ2-7; TRBD1 matches 9 bases. The CDR3 totals 14 residues. V was pared by 3 bases and J by 7 bases, with 8 bases of the junction left unmatched. The germline V gene has CDR1 SGHRS and CDR2 YFSETQ.

The rearrangement uses TRBV7-2 and TRBJ2-3; a weak D match, TRBD1 (5 bases). Germline values: CDR1 SGHTA, CDR2 FQGNSA. This CDR3 is built from 15 residues. The V and J ends lost 0 bases and 4 bases respectively, with 11 bases between them. For the CDR3, the DNA is TGTGCCAGCAGCTTAGCAGCGTGGGGCGCAGATACGCAGTATTTT. It yields the protein CASSLAAWGADTQYF.

V is TRBV7-8 and J is TRBJ1-2; no clear D gene. The CDR3 runs 12 residues. V lost 1 base and J lost 7, with 7 bases in between. Germline CDR1 and CDR2: SGHVS and FQNEAQ. In DNA form, the CDR3 reads TGTGCCAGCAGCTTAGGAGGTTTTGGCTACACCTTC. Protein: CASSLGGFGYTF.

This clone has more than one count but fewer than ten. The chain recombines TRBV9 with TRBJ1-4, with D unclear. Trimming cost V 0 bases and J 4 bases, with 7 bases left between them. Germline-derived CDR1 and CDR2 are SGDLS and YYNGEE. This CDR3 is built from 14 residues. The CDR3 here is CASSVGWVNEKLFF. The CDR3 DNA reads as TGTGCCAGCAGCGTAGGTTGGGTTAATGAAAAACTGTTTTTT.

The DNA of the CDR3 is TGTGCCAGCAGTGAGTACGCCCAGGTGGGCTACGAGCAGTACTTC. It is translated as CASSEYAQVGYEQYF. The chain carries TRBV6-1 and TRBJ2-7; D not certain. Trimming left V 3 bases short and J 3 bases short, with 15 bases between. The CDR3 contains 15 residues. Germline assignment: CDR1 MNHNS and CDR2 SASEGT.

The table lists this clone with a few counts. This chain connects TRBV6-5 to TRBJ2-1; D unclear. Trimming shortened V by 6 bases and J by 3 bases, and 12 bases separated the two germline ends. Per the germline V gene, CDR1 is MNHEY and CDR2 is SVGAGI. There are 14 residues in the CDR3. Written as DNA, the CDR3 is TGTGCCAGCAGAATGACTCCTTTCTACAATGAGCAGTTCTTC. Its translation is CASRMTPFYNEQFF.

This clone came up a few times. This sequence joins TRBV28 and TRBJ2-7; 7 nucleotides agree with TRBD2. Germline CDR1 MDHEN, CDR2 SYDVKM. This CDR3 is 16 amino acids long. V lost 6 bases, J lost 4 bases, and 15 bases stayed unmatched. DNA for the CDR3: TGTGCCAGCAGAGCCCCAGCGGGAAACCGCCTTTACGAGCAGTACTTC. Protein sequence: CASRAPAGNRLYEQYF.

V usage is TRBV5-1 and J usage is TRBJ1-3; TRBD1 agrees at 7 bases. V lost 1 base, J lost 2 bases, and 3 bases stayed unmatched. Germline assignment: CDR1 SGHRS and CDR2 YFSETQ. CDR3 length equals 15 residues. CDR3 DNA sequence: TGCGCCAGCAGCTTGCAAGGGGGCGCTGGAAACACCATATATTTT. It specifies CASSLQGGAGNTIYF.

The chain joins TRBV5-1 to TRBJ2-5, with 11 bases that match TRBD2. The germline gives CDR1 SGHRS, CDR2 YFSETQ. Unmatched junction bases numbered 13, after V lost 3 bases and J lost 0 bases. This CDR3 region has 19 residues. CDR3: CASSYFETRTSGYQETQYF. CDR3 bases: TGCGCCAGCAGCTACTTTGAAACAAGGACTAGCGGGTACCAAGAGACCCAGTACTTC.

This rearrangement joins TRBV19 to TRBJ2-7; 10 nucleotides align to TRBD2. Germline trimming cut 3 bases from V and 2 bases from J; bases unmatched to any gene: 7. The CDR3 has 16 residues. Germline values: CDR1 LNHDA, CDR2 SQIVND (reference sequence). The chain's CDR3 is CASSMDLAGAPYEQYF. The DNA for the CDR3 is TGTGCCAGTAGTATGGATCTAGCGGGAGCGCCCTACGAGCAGTACTTC.

In DNA form, the CDR3 reads TGTGCCAGCAGCTACCTCTCTGGGGCCAACGTCCTGACTTTC. This codes for CASSYLSGANVLTF. V gene TRBV13 combines with J gene TRBJ2-6; D remains unclear. V was trimmed by 4 bases and J by 0 bases, leaving 4 bases between them. The CDR3 runs 14 residues. Germline values: CDR1 PRHDT, CDR2 FYEKMQ (reference sequence).

This chain connects TRBV7-2 to TRBJ2-7, with a possible D match to TRBD2 (7 bases). This CDR3 has 17 residues. V gave up 6 bases and J gave up 1 base, with 22 bases separating them. CDR1 SGHTA and CDR2 FQGNSA come from the germline V gene. The CDR3 region has the DNA TGTGCCAGCAGTAAGGGCCTGCGGGGGCAGAATTCCTACGAGCAGTACTTC. Translated, it gives CASSKGLRGQNSYEQYF.

The CDR3 DNA follows: TGTGCCAGCAGCCTGGACGGCCAAGAGACCCAGTACTTC. It codes for CASSLDGQETQYF. The chain employs TRBV6-6 and TRBJ2-5, with no clear D. V was clipped by 6 bases and J by 1 base, with 9 bases between them. CDR1 and CDR2 from the germline V gene are MNHNY and SVGAGI (reference sequence). This CDR3 is built from 13 residues.

The chain combines TRBV7-9 with TRBJ1-2; TRBD1 agrees at 7 bases. V was pared by 5 bases and J by 7 bases, with 4 bases of the junction left unmatched. This CDR3 region has 12 residues. Germline V gene sequence: CDR1 SEHNR, CDR2 FQNEAQ (reference sequence). This chain's CDR3 is CASSRQGFGYTF. CDR3 nucleotide sequence: TGTGCCAGCAGCCGACAGGGTTTTGGCTACACCTTC.

This chain connects TRBV5-6 to TRBJ2-6, with D uncertain. V was clipped by 0 bases and J by 0 bases, with 4 bases between them. CDR3 size: 15 residues. CDR1 and CDR2 (germline): SGHDT, YYEEEE. CDR3 coding DNA: TGTGCCAGCAGCTTGGAAGTCTCTGGGGCCAACGTCCTGACTTTC. Its protein product is CASSLEVSGANVLTF.

CDR3 residues: CASSLHRGMTGELFF. The CDR3 DNA is TGTGCCAGCAGCTTACACAGGGGGATGACCGGGGAGCTGTTTTTT. The V gene is TRBV7-2, the J gene TRBJ2-2; TRBD1 aligns across 8 bases. Trimming cost V 2 bases and J 5 bases; bases outside gene matches: 4. The CDR3 spans 15 residues. CDR1 is SGHTA and CDR2 is FQGNSA in the germline V gene. The entire variable domain, with the rest obtained from reference TRBV7-2 and TRBJ2-2, is as follows: GAGVSQSPSNKVTEKGKDVELRCDPISGHTALYWYRQSLGQGLEFLIYFQGNSAPDKSGLPSDRFSAERTGGSVSTLTIQRTQQEDSAVYLCASSLHRGMTGELFFGEGSRLTVL.

This sequence joins TRBV4-2 and TRBJ2-5, with TRBD1 matching over 9 bases. TRBJ2-7 matches the DNA end more closely, so the J call is doubtful. The CDR3 runs 15 residues. CDR1 LGHNA and CDR2 YNFKEQ come from the germline V gene. CDR3 region: CASSSGTGSSYEQYF. CDR3 DNA: TGTGCCAGCAGTTCCGGGACAGGGAGCTCCTACGAGCAGTACTTC.

This clone has more than one count but fewer than ten. Here the CDR3 DNA reads TGTGCCATGGGACGGAAGAACACTGAAGCTTTCTTT. Residues: CAMGRKNTEAFF. The chain couples TRBV10-3 to TRBJ1-1; tentatively, D is TRBD1 (5 bases). Deletions cut 9 bases from V and 1 base from J, with 9 bases between. CDR3 length equals 12 residues. CDR1 is ENHRY and CDR2 is SYGVKD in the germline V gene.

This chain connects TRBV5-1 to TRBJ2-7; 9 nucleotides agree with TRBD1. The length of the CDR3 is 14 residues. Germline CDR1 and CDR2: SGHRS and YFSETQ. Unmatched junction bases numbered 4, after V lost 0 bases and J lost 6 bases. The CDR3 region has the DNA TGCGCCAGCAGCTTGGGCGACAGGGGGGTCGAGCAGTACTTC. It encodes CASSLGDRGVEQYF. Filled out from reference TRBV5-1 and TRBJ2-7, the complete variable domain reads KAGVTQTPRYLIKTRGQQVTLSCSPISGHRSVSWYQQTPGQGLQFLFEYFSETQRNKGNFPGRFSGRQFSNSRSEMNVSTLELGDSALYLCASSLGDRGVEQYFGPGTRLTVT.